The present T cell receptor beta chain was sequenced within a study of Ad26.COV2.S vaccination and SARS-CoV-2 variants. Study at large: Into the muscle, Ad26.COV2.S was dosed once or twice, 56 days apart.

This CDR3 is 14 amino acids long. Between the trimmed V and J ends, which lost 5 bases and 7 bases, there was a span of 15 bases. Looked up from germline, CDR1 is SGHVS and CDR2 is FQNEAQ. The repertoire was sequenced with immunoSEQ multiplex PCR; TCRdb's copy has only in-frame clones and lacks some. The sample comprises 350,000 to 450,000 clones, approximately 90% of which are singletons, and under 2% rests with the top ten. As to treatment: approximately 18 received Ad26.COV2.S at low or high dose, single or two shots; 5 received placebo; per-sample allocation not given. Sampling took place 63 days after the first vaccine or placebo injection.

This TCR was recovered from a person between 18 and 60 years old who received the Ad26.COV2.S COVID-19 vaccine or a placebo. The specimen comprised peripheral blood, sampled in a trial of Ad26.COV2.S vaccine versus placebo. The rearrangement joins TRBV7-8 to TRBJ2-1; the D gene is possibly TRBD2 (5 bases). The DNA of the CDR3 is TGTGCCAGCAGCCCATCCCGATCGGGGAATGAGCAGTTCTTC. Its translation: CASSPSRSGNEQFF.